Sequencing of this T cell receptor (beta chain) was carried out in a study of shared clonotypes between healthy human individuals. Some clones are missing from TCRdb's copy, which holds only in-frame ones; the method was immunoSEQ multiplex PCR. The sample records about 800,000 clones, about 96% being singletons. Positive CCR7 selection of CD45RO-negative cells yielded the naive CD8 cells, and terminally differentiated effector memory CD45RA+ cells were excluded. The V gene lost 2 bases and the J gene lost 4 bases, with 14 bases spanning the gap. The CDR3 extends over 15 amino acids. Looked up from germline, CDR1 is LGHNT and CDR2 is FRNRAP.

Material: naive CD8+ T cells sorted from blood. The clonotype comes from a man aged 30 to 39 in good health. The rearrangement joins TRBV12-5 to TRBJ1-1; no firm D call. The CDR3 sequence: CASGLLGRGGTEAFF. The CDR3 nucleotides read TGTGCTAGTGGTTTGTTAGGGCGGGGTGGCACTGAAGCTTTCTTT.